The 13 T cell receptor beta chains below were found in one sample sequenced in a study of blood T cell repertoires in COVID-19. Data came from immunoSEQ multiplex PCR; TCRdb stores just in-frame clones and leaves some out. The table shows 25,000 to 35,000 clones, with about 90% occurring only once. Source material: peripheral blood. These receptors were collected from a human donor in a cohort sampled during active COVID-19.

The V call is TRBV6-5, the J call TRBJ1-2; D is perhaps TRBD1 (5 bases). CDR3 length: 12 amino acids. Germline loops: CDR1 MNHEY, CDR2 SVGAGI. V was trimmed by 6 bases and J by 4 bases, leaving 9 bases between them. CDR3 bases: TGTGCCAGCAGGCCGGGGGGCTATGGCTACACCTTC. Protein: CASRPGGYGYTF.

The rearrangement joins TRBV4-2 to TRBJ1-5; perhaps TRBD1 as D (5 bases). V was pared by 4 bases and J by 2 bases, with 12 bases between. Germline lookup yields CDR1 LGHNA and CDR2 YNFKEQ. The CDR3 totals 15 residues. The CDR3 DNA reads as TGTGCCAGCAGCCCCGAGGGGAGGGGCAATCAGCCCCAGCATTTT. Translating it yields CASSPEGRGNQPQHF.

The CDR3 loop reads CASSSQATGAEAFF. The DNA for the CDR3 is TGTGCCAGCAGCTCCCAAGCAACAGGGGCTGAAGCTTTCTTT. The J gene is TRBJ1-1, the V gene TRBV7-2, with TRBD1 matching 7 bases. The germline gives CDR1 SGHTA, CDR2 FQGNSA. With V trimmed by 4 bases and J by 6 bases, 8 bases remained unmatched. This CDR3 is built from 14 residues.

The J gene is TRBJ2-2, the V gene TRBV5-1; TRBD2 aligns across 7 bases. The CDR3 is 16 amino acids. With V trimmed by 0 bases and J by 4 bases, 6 bases remained unmatched. Germline CDR1 and CDR2: SGHRS and YFSETQ. CDR3 sequence reads: CASSLVGGSGTGELFF. In DNA, the CDR3 is TGCGCCAGCAGCTTGGTTGGCGGGAGCGGCACCGGGGAGCTGTTTTTT.

This clone was seen more than once but under ten times. This sequence joins TRBV6-2 or TRBV6-3 and TRBJ1-2, with 7 bases fitting TRBD1. CDR1 MNHEY and CDR2 SVGEGT come from the germline V gene. The V gene end was trimmed by 0 bases and the J gene end by 4 bases; junction bases not matched to a gene: 2. The CDR3 loop spans 14 amino acids. For the CDR3, the DNA is TGTGCCAGCAGTTACTCGGGACAGCTCTATGGCTACACCTTC. Its protein is CASSYSGQLYGYTF.

The V call is TRBV5-8, the J call TRBJ2-2, with 7 bases that match TRBD2. Looked up from germline, CDR1 is SGHTS and CDR2 is YDEGEE. The CDR3 sequence is 17 residues long. V was pared by 0 bases and J by 5 bases, with 10 bases of the junction left unmatched. The CDR3 DNA is TGTGCCAGCAGCTTGGGCCCTGGTAGCGGGTATACCGGGGAGCTGTTTTTT. Encoded protein: CASSLGPGSGYTGELFF.

The chain combines TRBV19 with TRBJ2-1, with TRBD1 matching 10 bases. The V and J ends lost 4 bases and 7 bases, in that order; junction bases with no gene match: 7. Germline V gene data show CDR1 as LNHDA and CDR2 as SQIVND (reference sequence). There are 15 residues in the CDR3. CDR3 nucleotide sequence: TGTGCCAGTAGTACGACAGGGGGCGTATGGAATGAGCAGTTCTTC. Its protein is CASSTTGGVWNEQFF.

The chain carries TRBV19 and TRBJ2-2; D uncertain. Trimming removed 8 bases at V and 6 bases at J, with 13 bases between. The CDR3 has 13 residues. The germline V gene has CDR1 LNHDA and CDR2 SQIVND (reference sequence). The CDR3 reads CASPGFSPGELFF. The CDR3 bases are TGTGCCAGTCCAGGCTTCTCCCCCGGGGAGCTGTTTTTT.

The gene calls are TRBV6-5 and TRBJ2-5, with 11 bases identical to TRBD2. Germline V gene sequence: CDR1 MNHEY, CDR2 SVGAGI. CDR3 size: 15 residues. V dropped 5 bases and J dropped 2; count of bases not matched to a gene: 4. The CDR3 coding sequence is TGTGCCAGCAGTCGGACTAGCGGGTGGCAAGAGACCCAGTACTTC. Translating it yields CASSRTSGWQETQYF.

This sequence joins TRBV18 and TRBJ2-1, with 10 bases lining up with TRBD1. The CDR3 is made up of 16 amino acids. V trimming: 1 base; J trimming: 7 bases; junction bases outside the gene matches: 7. CDR1 and CDR2 (germline): KGHSH, LQKENI. The CDR3 DNA follows: TGTGCCAGCTCACCACTTGGGACAGGGGTTGGGAATGAGCAGTTCTTC. It yields the protein CASSPLGTGVGNEQFF.

The chain joins TRBV3-1 (or the pseudogene TRBV3-2) to TRBJ2-3, with 9 bases matching TRBD2. Germline V gene data show CDR1 as LGHDT and CDR2 as YNNKEL (reference sequence). V trimming: 4 bases; J trimming: 0 bases; junction bases outside the gene matches: 5. The CDR3 length is 16 residues. CDR3 nucleotide sequence: TGTGCCAGCAGCCGGGTTAGCGGGGGAAGCACAGATACGCAGTATTTT. It codes for CASSRVSGGSTDTQYF.

The chain carries TRBV5-1 and TRBJ1-1, with D unclear. The length of the CDR3 is 14 residues. V lost 0 bases and J 2 bases, leaving 8 bases between the germline ends. Germline CDR1 and CDR2: SGHRS and YFSETQ. This CDR3 is CASSLDRANTEAFF. CDR3 nucleotide sequence: TGCGCCAGCAGCTTGGATAGAGCAAACACTGAAGCTTTCTTT.

V and J are TRBV28 and TRBJ1-2; 7 bases match TRBD1. In germline, CDR1 is MDHEN, CDR2 SYDVKM. The V gene end was trimmed by 5 bases and the J gene end by 5 bases; junction bases not matched to a gene: 11. The length of the CDR3 is 15 residues. CDR3 in DNA: TGTGCCAGCAGTGGTCCCCAGGGGGTTAGGTATGGCTACACCTTC. Residues: CASSGPQGVRYGYTF.